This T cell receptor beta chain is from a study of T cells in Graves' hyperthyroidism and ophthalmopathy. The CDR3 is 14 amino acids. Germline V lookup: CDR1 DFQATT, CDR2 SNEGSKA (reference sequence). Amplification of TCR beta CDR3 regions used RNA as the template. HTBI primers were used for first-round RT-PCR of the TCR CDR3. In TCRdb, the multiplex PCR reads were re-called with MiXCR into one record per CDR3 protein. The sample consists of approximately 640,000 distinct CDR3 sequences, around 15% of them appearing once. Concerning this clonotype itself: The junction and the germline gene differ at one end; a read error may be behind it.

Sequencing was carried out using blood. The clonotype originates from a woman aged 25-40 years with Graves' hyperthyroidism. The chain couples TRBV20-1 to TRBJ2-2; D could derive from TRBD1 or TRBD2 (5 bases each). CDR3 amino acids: CNASPGPNTGELFF. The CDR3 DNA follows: TGCAATGCTAGCCCGGGACCGAACACCGGGGAGCTGTTTTTT.